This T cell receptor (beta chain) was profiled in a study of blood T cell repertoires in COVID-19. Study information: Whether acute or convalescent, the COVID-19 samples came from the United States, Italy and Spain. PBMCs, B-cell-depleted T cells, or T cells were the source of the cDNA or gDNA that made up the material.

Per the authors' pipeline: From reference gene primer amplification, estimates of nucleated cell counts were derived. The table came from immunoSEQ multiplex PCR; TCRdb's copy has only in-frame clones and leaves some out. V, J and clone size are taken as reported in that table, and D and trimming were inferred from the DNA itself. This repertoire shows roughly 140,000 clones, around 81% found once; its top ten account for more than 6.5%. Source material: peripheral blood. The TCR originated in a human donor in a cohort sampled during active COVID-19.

CDR3 in DNA: TGCGCCAGCAAGGATCCGGGACAGGGCTTATCTGGGGCCAACGTCCTGACTTTC. Translation gives CASKDPGQGLSGANVLTF. The rearrangement links TRBV4-1 to TRBJ2-6; 9 positions match TRBD1. V shed 7 bases and J 1 base; nucleotides not matched to a gene: 11. CDR1 is MGHRA, CDR2 YSYEKL, per germline. The length of the CDR3 is 18 residues.